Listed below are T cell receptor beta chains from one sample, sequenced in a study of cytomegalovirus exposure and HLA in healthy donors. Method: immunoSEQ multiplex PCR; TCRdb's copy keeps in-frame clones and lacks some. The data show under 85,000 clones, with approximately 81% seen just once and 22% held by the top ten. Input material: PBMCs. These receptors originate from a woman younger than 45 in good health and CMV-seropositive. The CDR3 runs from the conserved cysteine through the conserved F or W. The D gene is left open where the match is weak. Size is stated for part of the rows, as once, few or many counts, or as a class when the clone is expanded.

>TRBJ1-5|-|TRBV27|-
CASSPLGGNQPQHF
TGTGCCAGCAGTCCTTTGGGAGGCAATCAGCCCCAGCATTTT
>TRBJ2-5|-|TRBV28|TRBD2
CASSARGSRETQYF
TGTGCCAGCAGTGCTCGCGGGAGTCGGGAGACCCAGTACTTC
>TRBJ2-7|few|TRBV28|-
CASSSHYEQYF
TGTGCCAGCAGTTCCCACTACGAGCAGTACTTC
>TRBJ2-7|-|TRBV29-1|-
CSVGGVLLDEQYF
TGCAGCGTTGGGGGGGTGTTATTAGACGAGCAGTACTTC
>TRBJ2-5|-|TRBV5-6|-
CASSLSETQYF
TGTGCCAGCAGCTTGTCGGAGACCCAGTACTTC
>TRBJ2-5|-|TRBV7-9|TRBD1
CASSPGQGRFETQYF
TGTGCCAGCAGCCCCGGACAGGGACGATTCGAGACCCAGTACTTC
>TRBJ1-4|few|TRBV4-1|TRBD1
CASSQGRQGYGEKLFF
TGCGCCAGCAGCCAAGGGCGACAGGGGTACGGTGAAAAACTGTTTTTT
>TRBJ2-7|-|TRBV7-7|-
CASSLSDRTYEQYF
TGTGCCAGCAGCCTATCGGACAGAACCTACGAGCAGTACTTC
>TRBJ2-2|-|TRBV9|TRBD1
CASSVATGTGEKGELFF
TGTGCCAGCAGCGTAGCTACAGGGACAGGGGAAAAGGGGGAGCTGTTTTTT
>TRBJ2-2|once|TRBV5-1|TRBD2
CASSQLAGGHGGELFF
TGCGCCAGCAGCCAACTAGCGGGAGGCCATGGCGGGGAGCTGTTTTTT
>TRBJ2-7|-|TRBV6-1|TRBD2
CASSLAGAYEQYF
TGTGCCAGCAGCCTAGCGGGGGCCTACGAGCAGTACTTC
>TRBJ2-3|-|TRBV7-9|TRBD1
CASSLGRGRTDTQYF
TGTGCCAGCAGCTTAGGAAGGGGGCGCACAGATACGCAGTATTTT
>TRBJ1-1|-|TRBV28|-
CASSFPGKGEAFF
TGTGCCAGCAGTTTCCCAGGGAAGGGTGAAGCTTTCTTT
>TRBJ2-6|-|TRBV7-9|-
CASSLKQSRANVLTF
TGTGCCAGCAGCTTAAAACAGTCAAGGGCCAACGTCCTGACTTTC
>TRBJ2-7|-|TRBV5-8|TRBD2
CASSSGPGRTSEQYF
TGTGCCAGCAGCTCCGGGCCAGGGCGGACTAGCGAGCAGTACTTC
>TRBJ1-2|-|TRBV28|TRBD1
CASGSTRQGGYGYTF
TGTGCCAGCGGTTCAACTAGACAGGGAGGCTATGGCTACACCTTC
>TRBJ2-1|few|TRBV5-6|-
CASSFFSSYNEQFF
TGTGCCAGCAGCTTCTTTAGCTCCTACAATGAGCAGTTCTTC
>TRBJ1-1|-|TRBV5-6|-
CASSIAPGSNTEAFF
TGTGCCAGCAGCATCGCCCCAGGGTCCAACACTGAAGCTTTCTTT
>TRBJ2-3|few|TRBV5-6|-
CASSSPSTDTQYF
TGTGCCAGCAGCTCCCCGAGCACAGATACGCAGTATTTT
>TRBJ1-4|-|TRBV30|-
CAWNEQGNEKLFF
TGTGCCTGGAATGAACAGGGAAATGAAAAACTGTTTTTT
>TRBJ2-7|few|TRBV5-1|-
CASSPGHYEQYF
TGCGCCAGCAGCCCCGGACACTACGAGCAGTACTTC
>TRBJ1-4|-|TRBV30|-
CASPSGSLSSGEKLFF
TGTGCCTCCCCTAGTGGGTCCCTATCTTCCGGTGAAAAACTGTTTTTT